The rows below give T cell receptor beta chains drawn from one sample of a study of regulatory T cells in long-lasting Graves disease. TCRdb re-called the multiplex PCR reads through MiXCR, storing one row per CDR3 protein. Here the sample spans about 200,000 distinct CDR3 sequences, around 19% being singletons. The sequenced sample was peripheral blood mononuclear cells (PBMCs), obtained at new diagnosis, from a patient treated with antithyroid drugs. Receptors were obtained from a female donor with Graves disease. CDR3s leave out the opening cysteine and the closing phenylalanine or tryptophan. Each record gives: clone size, V gene, CDR3 protein. Clone size is shown for a subset of rows, as once, few, many or a class of expanded clone.

clone_size: many; v_call: TRBV30; cdr3_aa: AWSRQLGAEAF
clone_size: .; v_call: TRBV9; cdr3_aa: ASSVLAGVAGYEQY
clone_size: many; v_call: TRBV15; cdr3_aa: ATSRDWTGGHYEQY
clone_size: many; v_call: TRBV6-5; cdr3_aa: ASSLFAGTPQSDEQF
clone_size: many; v_call: TRBV7-9; cdr3_aa: ASSRSAGGTDTQY
clone_size: many; v_call: TRBV6-1; cdr3_aa: ASRGTLRANVLT
clone_size: .; v_call: TRBV18; cdr3_aa: ASSPYGQEREAQY
clone_size: .; v_call: TRBV6-2/TRBV6-3; cdr3_aa: ASSYWDDWNQPQH
clone_size: many; v_call: TRBV2; cdr3_aa: ASRRSGAGTDTQY
clone_size: many; v_call: TRBV7-9; cdr3_aa: ASKIMNTEAF
clone_size: many; v_call: TRBV7-2; cdr3_aa: ASSLEREGLQY
clone_size: many; v_call: TRBV7-2; cdr3_aa: ASSRTQGGMGIQY
clone_size: many; v_call: TRBV5-1; cdr3_aa: ASSLDRFGGTYEQY
clone_size: .; v_call: TRBV7-2; cdr3_aa: AKGAGWAGANVLT
clone_size: many; v_call: TRBV13; cdr3_aa: ASSFNRGGLTEAF
clone_size: many; v_call: TRBV7-9; cdr3_aa: ASSRLGPTNTEAF